This TCR beta chain was sequenced during a study of OX40 agonist ivuxolimab in advanced cancers. At the level of the study: Partial responses were observed in three patients, of whom one had hepatocellular carcinoma and two had cutaneous melanoma.

The data were produced by immunoSEQ multiplex PCR, yet TCRdb's version contains in-frame clones alone and is incomplete. This table holds 72,000 or so clones, approximately 86% found once. General study points: Among patients with partial responses at 0.1-3.0 mg/kg, clonal expansion was among the lowest. More expanded clones were seen, on average, in CD8+ T cells than in CD4+. The study observed clonal expansion of CD4+ and CD8+ blood T cells by week 6 at 0.1 to 3.0 mg/kg.

V was shortened by 6 bases and J by 4 bases, with 16 bases between the two germline ends. Germline CDR1 and CDR2: MDHEN and SYDVKM. This CDR3 is built from 15 residues. In this sample, this clone turned up a few times. No antigen is known for it. The chain has TRBV28 and TRBJ1-3; unclear D gene. The sample in question was CD4+ or CD8+ T cells sorted from blood, obtained in a trial of the OX40 agonist ivuxolimab. The TCR sequence derives from an adult with an advanced solid tumor such as melanoma, head and neck, liver or kidney cancer. The CDR3 region is CASSKHFITGNTIYF. The CDR3 nucleotides are TGTGCCAGCAGCAAGCACTTTATAACGGGAAACACCATATATTTT. The full variable domain, with the rest looked up from reference TRBV28 and TRBJ1-3, is DVKVTQSSRYLVKRTGEKVFLECVQDMDHENMFWYRQDPGLGLRLIYFSYDVKMKEKGDIPEGYSVSREKKERFSLILESASTNQTSMYLCASSKHFITGNTIYFGEGSWLTVV.